Shown below are 10 T cell receptor beta chains from a single sample sequenced in a study of blood T cell repertoires in COVID-19. This table comes from immunoSEQ multiplex PCR, and its TCRdb copy is limited to in-frame clones, with some not included. Of 230,000 or so clones listed, roughly nine tenths are singletons. The sequenced sample consisted of peripheral blood. The receptors were gathered from a woman aged 40 to 55 who had recovered from COVID-19.

V and J are TRBV6-5 and TRBJ2-3, with D possibly matching TRBD2 (6 bases). The CDR3 runs 15 residues. From germline, CDR1 is MNHEY and CDR2 SVGAGI. V lost 6 bases, J lost 2 bases, and 15 bases lay in between. The CDR3 bases are TGTGCCAGCAGGAGGGCGGGGACTCTCACAGATACGCAGTATTTT. This encodes CASRRAGTLTDTQYF.

V is TRBV19 and J is TRBJ1-1, with unresolved D. The V gene's germline CDR1 is LNHDA and CDR2 SQIVND (reference sequence). The CDR3 extends over 15 amino acids. The V end lost 1 base, the J end lost 1 base, and 10 bases lay between the germline ends. The CDR3 here is CASSIVSAPNTEAFF. CDR3 sequence (DNA): TGTGCCAGTAGTATAGTGTCAGCGCCGAACACTGAAGCTTTCTTT.

This clone showed up just once. V and J are TRBV5-5 and TRBJ2-5, with D unclear. The ends were cut back, 2 bases at V and 2 bases at J, with 7 bases in the middle. The CDR3 length is 13 residues. Germline-derived CDR1 and CDR2 are SGHKS and YYEKEE (reference sequence). The CDR3 DNA follows: TGTGCCAGCAGCTTTCAGGATCAAGAGACCCAGTACTTC. Its translation: CASSFQDQETQYF.

The chain links TRBV5-1 to TRBJ2-1, with 8 nucleotides matching TRBD2. The junction had 11 bases not matched to a gene; V was cut back by 4 bases and J by 8 bases. This CDR3 is built from 15 residues. Germline V gene data show CDR1 as SGHRS and CDR2 as YFSETQ. The CDR3 protein is CASSGLSGRPDEQFF. The DNA of the CDR3 is TGCGCCAGCAGCGGACTGAGCGGGAGACCCGATGAGCAGTTCTTC.

This rearrangement joins TRBV5-4 to TRBJ1-1; 8 bases match TRBD1. The V gene end was trimmed by 5 bases and the J gene end by 3 bases; junction bases not matched to a gene: 9. The CDR3 loop spans 15 amino acids. Looked up from germline, CDR1 is SGHNT and CDR2 is YYREEE (reference sequence). The CDR3 region has the DNA TGTGCCAGCAGACCATCAGGGGGCTTGGACACTGAAGCTTTCTTT. It yields the protein CASRPSGGLDTEAFF.

The rearrangement joins TRBV28 to TRBJ1-2, with TRBD1 matching 7 bases. The CDR3 is made up of 16 amino acids. Germline V gene lookup returns CDR1 MDHEN and CDR2 SYDVKM. Trimming removed 5 bases from V and 1 base from J; junction bases left unmatched: 10. In nucleotides, the CDR3 is TGTGCCAGCAGTCTCCGGACAGGTCTGTTTAACTATGGCTACACCTTC. Protein sequence: CASSLRTGLFNYGYTF.

This clone showed up just a few times. The chain combines TRBV28 with TRBJ1-5; unclear D gene. The V and J ends lost 5 bases and 0 bases respectively, with 17 bases between them. Per the germline V gene, CDR1 is MDHEN and CDR2 is SYDVKM. This CDR3 is built from 17 residues. CDR3 residues: CASSVPMGGASNQPQHF. In DNA form, the CDR3 reads TGTGCCAGCAGTGTCCCAATGGGAGGAGCTAGCAATCAGCCCCAGCATTTT.

The chain carries TRBV5-6 and TRBJ2-3; D unclear. Trimming shortened V by 4 bases and J by 3 bases, and 12 bases separated the two germline ends. The CDR3 loop spans 14 amino acids. CDR1 is SGHDT, CDR2 YYEEEE, per germline. CDR3 loop: CASSVGLETDTQYF. The CDR3 DNA reads TGTGCCAGCAGCGTGGGGTTAGAGACAGATACGCAGTATTTT.

In its sample, this clone was seen once. The rearrangement joins TRBV15 to TRBJ2-2, with D perhaps matching TRBD2 (6 bases). Germline assignment: CDR1 LNHNV and CDR2 YYDKDF (reference sequence). The length of the CDR3 is 16 residues. With 0 bases removed from V and 5 bases from J, the gap between germline ends came to 13 bases. The CDR3 is CATSRDGGIQTGELFF. The CDR3 nucleotides read TGTGCCACCAGCAGAGATGGGGGGATTCAAACCGGGGAGCTGTTTTTT. Supplemented by reference TRBV15 and TRBJ2-2, the full variable domain reads DAMVIQNPRYQVTQFGKPVTLSCSQTLNHNVMYWYQQKSSQAPKLLFHYYDKDFNNEADTPDNFQSRRPNTSFCFLDIRSPGLGDTAMYLCATSRDGGIQTGELFFGEGSRLTVL.

The V gene is TRBV19, the J gene TRBJ1-1, with TRBD1 identical over 7 bases. The junction had 5 bases not matched to a gene; V was cut back by 5 bases and J by 2 bases. This CDR3 contains 14 residues. Germline V gives CDR1 LNHDA, CDR2 SQIVND (reference sequence). DNA of the CDR3: TGTGCCAGTAGTTCCGGGACAGTCAACACTGAAGCTTTCTTT. This translates into CASSSGTVNTEAFF.